This entry describes one T cell receptor (beta chain). Unique molecular identifiers were incorporated into the prepared TCRbeta library. TCRdb passed the PCR reads through MiXCR, listing each CDR3 protein once. The sample comprises some 500,000 distinct CDR3 sequences, roughly 18% of which are singletons, and 3.3% rests with the top ten. The data belong to a study of T-cell reconstitution after alpha-beta-depleted transplantation in children. Trimming at V came to 0 bases and at J to 7 bases, leaving 15 bases not matched to a gene. The CDR3 spans 17 residues. The germline V gene encodes CDR1 MGHRA and CDR2 YSYEKL.

This chain uses TRBV4-1 with TRBJ2-7; 7 nucleotides align to TRBD2. Here the sequenced sample was PBMCs from the stem cell graft donor, taken from the stem cell graft. The sequence derives from a human donor who donated a stem cell graft to a child with acute lymphoblastic leukemia. The DNA of the CDR3 is TGCGCCAGCAGCCAAGAGGGCAGCGGGAACCCAGCTCGGGAGCAGTACTTC. Amino acid sequence: CASSQEGSGNPAREQYF.